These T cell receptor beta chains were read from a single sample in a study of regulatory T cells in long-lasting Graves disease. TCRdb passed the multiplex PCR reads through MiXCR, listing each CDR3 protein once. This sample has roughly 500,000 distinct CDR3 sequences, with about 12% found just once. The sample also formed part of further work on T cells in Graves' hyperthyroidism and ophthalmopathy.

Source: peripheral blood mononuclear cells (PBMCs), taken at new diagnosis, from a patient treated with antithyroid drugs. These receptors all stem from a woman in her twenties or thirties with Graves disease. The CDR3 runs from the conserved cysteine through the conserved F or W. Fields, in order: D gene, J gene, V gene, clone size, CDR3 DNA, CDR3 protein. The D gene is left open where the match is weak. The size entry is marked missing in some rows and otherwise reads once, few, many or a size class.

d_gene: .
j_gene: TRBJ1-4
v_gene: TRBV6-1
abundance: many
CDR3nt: TGTGCCAGCAGCCCCACGTGGGGGGGAAGGGAAAAACTGTTTTTT
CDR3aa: CASSPTWGGREKLFF

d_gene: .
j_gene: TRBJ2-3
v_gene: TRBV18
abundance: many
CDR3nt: TGTGCCAGCTCACCACCGGGACACCTACGTGCAGATACGCAGTATTTT
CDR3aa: CASSPPGHLRADTQYF

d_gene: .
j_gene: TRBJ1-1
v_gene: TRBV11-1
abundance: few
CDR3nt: TGTGCCAGCAGCCTAACCTACAGGGACACTGAAGCTTTCTTT
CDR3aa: CASSLTYRDTEAFF

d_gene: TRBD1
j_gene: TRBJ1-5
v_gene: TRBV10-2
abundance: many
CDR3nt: TGCGCCAGCAGTGCCGACAGGGGTCAGCCCCAGCATTTT
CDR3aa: CASSADRGQPQHF

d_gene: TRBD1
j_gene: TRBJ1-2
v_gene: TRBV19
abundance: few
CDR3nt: TGTGCTTTAAGGACAGGGGTAAATGGCTACACCTTC
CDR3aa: CALRTGVNGYTF

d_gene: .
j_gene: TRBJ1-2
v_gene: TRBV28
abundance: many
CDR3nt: TGTGCCAGCAGTTTCTCAGTAACCCCGAGCGACTACACCTTC
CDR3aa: CASSFSVTPSDYTF

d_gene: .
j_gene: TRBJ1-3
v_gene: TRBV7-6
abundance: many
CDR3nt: TGTGCCAGCAGCTTAGGGGAAAACACCATATATTTT
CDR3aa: CASSLGENTIYF

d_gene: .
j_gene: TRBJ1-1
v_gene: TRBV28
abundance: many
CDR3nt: TGTGCCAGCAGTCAAGACAGGCGTGGGGGGGGGAAGAACACTGAAGCTTTCTTT
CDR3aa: CASSQDRRGGGKNTEAFF

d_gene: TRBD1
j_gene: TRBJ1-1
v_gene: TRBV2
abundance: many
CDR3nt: TGTGCCAGCAGGTACAGGGGGCAGAACACTGAAGCTTTCTTT
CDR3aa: CASRYRGQNTEAFF

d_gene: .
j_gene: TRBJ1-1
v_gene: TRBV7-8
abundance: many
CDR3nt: TGTGCCAGCAGCGTTGATGGCCCGGTTCAGGGAGAAGCTTTCTTT
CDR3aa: CASSVDGPVQGEAFF

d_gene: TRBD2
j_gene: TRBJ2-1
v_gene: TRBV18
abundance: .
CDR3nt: TGTGCCAGCTCACCACTTCCCGCTAGCGGGAGTTGGAATGAGCAGTTCTTC
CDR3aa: CASSPLPASGSWNEQFF

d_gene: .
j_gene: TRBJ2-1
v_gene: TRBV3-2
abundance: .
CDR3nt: TGTGCCAGATCGTATGTCCTAGCGGGAGGGACCTACAATGAGCAGTTCTTC
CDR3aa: CARSYVLAGGTYNEQFF

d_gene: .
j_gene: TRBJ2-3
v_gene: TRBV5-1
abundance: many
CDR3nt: TGCGCCAGCAGCTTGGGGCAGTGGGATACGCAGTATTTT
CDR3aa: CASSLGQWDTQYF

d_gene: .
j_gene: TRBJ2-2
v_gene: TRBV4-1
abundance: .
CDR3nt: TGCGCCAGCAGCCCCCGGCCCTACAGGACGAACACCGGGGAGCTGTTTTTT
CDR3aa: CASSPRPYRTNTGELFF

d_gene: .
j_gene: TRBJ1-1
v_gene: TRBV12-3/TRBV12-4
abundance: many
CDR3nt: TGTGCCAGCAGTTTAAAAGTGAACACTGAAGCTTTCTTT
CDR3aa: CASSLKVNTEAFF

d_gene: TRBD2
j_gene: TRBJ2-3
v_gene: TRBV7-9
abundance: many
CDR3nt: TGTGCCAGCAGCTTACGGACTAGCGGGAACCCGGGGAGGGATACGCAGTATTTT
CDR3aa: CASSLRTSGNPGRDTQYF

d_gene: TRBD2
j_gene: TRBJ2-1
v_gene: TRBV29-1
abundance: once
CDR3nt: TGCAGCGTCCCAGGGACTAGCGGGAGCTCCTACTACAATGAGCAGTTCTTC
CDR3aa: CSVPGTSGSSYYNEQFF

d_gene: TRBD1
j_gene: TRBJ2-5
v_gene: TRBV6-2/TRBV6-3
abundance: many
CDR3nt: TGTGCCAGCAGTGAAGCGTCTGAGACCTGGGACAGCGAGATGACCCAGTACTTC
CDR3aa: CASSEASETWDSEMTQYF

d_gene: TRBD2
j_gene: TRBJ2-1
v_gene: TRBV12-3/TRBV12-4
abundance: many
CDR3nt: TGTGCCAGCAGTTGGGCTAGCGGGACACAGAATGAGCAGTTCTTC
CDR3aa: CASSWASGTQNEQFF

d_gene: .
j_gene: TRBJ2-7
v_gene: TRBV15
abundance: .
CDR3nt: TGTGCCACCAGCCCAACAAAATACTCCTACGAGCAGTACTTC
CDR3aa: CATSPTKYSYEQYF

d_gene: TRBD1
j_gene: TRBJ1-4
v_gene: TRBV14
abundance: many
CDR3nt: TGTGCCAGCAGCCAAGCCCTGACAGGGGGCCGTGAAAAACTGTTTTTT
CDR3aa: CASSQALTGGREKLFF

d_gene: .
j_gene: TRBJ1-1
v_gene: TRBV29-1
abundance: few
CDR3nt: TGCAGCGTTCTAGGGGAACGGTTGAACACTGAAGCTTTCTTT
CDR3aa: CSVLGERLNTEAFF

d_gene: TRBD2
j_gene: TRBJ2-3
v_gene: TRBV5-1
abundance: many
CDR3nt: TGCGCCAGTCAACTAGCGGGTAGCACAGATACGCAGTATTTT
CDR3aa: CASQLAGSTDTQYF

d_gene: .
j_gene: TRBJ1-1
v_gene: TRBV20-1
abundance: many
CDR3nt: TGCAGTGCTGCCCCGGGCCTCAATCAGAGGGAAGCTTTCTTT
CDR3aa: CSAAPGLNQREAFF

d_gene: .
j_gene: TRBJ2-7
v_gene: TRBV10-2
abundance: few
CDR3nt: TGCGCCAGCAGTACCGGGACTTTAATCCCTTTTTACGAGCAGTACTTC
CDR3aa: CASSTGTLIPFYEQYF

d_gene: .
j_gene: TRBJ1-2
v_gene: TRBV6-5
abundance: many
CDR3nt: TGTGCCAGCAGTTACAATTTCGGCTACACCTTC
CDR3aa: CASSYNFGYTF

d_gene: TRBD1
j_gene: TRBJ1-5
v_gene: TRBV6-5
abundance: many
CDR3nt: TGTGCCAGCAGTTACTCCGGACAGGGTTATAGCAATCAGCCCCAGCATTTT
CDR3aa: CASSYSGQGYSNQPQHF

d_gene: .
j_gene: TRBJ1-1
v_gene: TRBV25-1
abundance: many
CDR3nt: TGTGCCAGCAAGGACAGCGACACTGAAGCTTTCTTT
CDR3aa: CASKDSDTEAFF

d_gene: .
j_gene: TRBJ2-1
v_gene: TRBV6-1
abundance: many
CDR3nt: TGTGCCAGCAGAAGACAGAATTACAATGAGCAGTTCTTC
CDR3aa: CASRRQNYNEQFF

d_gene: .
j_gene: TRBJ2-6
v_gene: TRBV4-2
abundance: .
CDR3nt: TGTGCCAGCAGCCAAGACAGCTCTGGGGCCAACGTCCTGACTTTC
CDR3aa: CASSQDSSGANVLTF

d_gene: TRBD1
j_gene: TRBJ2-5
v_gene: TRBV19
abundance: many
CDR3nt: TGTGCCAGTAGTACCAGGACAGGGGCCCCACAAGAGACCCAGTACTTC
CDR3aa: CASSTRTGAPQETQYF

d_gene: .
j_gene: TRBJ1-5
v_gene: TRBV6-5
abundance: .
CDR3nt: TGTGCCAGCAGTTGCCCTGGACAGTACAATCAGCCCCAGCATTTT
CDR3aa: CASSCPGQYNQPQHF

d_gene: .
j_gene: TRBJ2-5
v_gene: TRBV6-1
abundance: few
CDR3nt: TGTGCCAGCAGTGAAGTGCAGCCGGGGGTTGGGACCCAGTACTTC
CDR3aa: CASSEVQPGVGTQYF

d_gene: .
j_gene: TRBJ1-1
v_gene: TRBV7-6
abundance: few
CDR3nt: TGTGCCAGCAGCTTAGAGTGGGGGGGGAGCACTGAAGCTTTCTTT
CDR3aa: CASSLEWGGSTEAFF

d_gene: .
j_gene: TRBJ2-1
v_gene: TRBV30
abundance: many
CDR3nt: TGTGCCTGGAGTTCGGGAGCTGCGTACAATGAGCAGTTCTTC
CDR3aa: CAWSSGAAYNEQFF

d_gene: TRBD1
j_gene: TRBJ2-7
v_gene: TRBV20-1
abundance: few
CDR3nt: TGCAGTGCTAGAGACCCCGGGGGGACAGGGCTTGGCGAGCAGTACTTC
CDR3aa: CSARDPGGTGLGEQYF

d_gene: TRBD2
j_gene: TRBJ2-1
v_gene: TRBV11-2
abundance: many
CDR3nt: TGTGCCAGCAGCCGGACTAGCGGGAGCCCTGAGCAGTTCTTC
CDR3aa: CASSRTSGSPEQFF